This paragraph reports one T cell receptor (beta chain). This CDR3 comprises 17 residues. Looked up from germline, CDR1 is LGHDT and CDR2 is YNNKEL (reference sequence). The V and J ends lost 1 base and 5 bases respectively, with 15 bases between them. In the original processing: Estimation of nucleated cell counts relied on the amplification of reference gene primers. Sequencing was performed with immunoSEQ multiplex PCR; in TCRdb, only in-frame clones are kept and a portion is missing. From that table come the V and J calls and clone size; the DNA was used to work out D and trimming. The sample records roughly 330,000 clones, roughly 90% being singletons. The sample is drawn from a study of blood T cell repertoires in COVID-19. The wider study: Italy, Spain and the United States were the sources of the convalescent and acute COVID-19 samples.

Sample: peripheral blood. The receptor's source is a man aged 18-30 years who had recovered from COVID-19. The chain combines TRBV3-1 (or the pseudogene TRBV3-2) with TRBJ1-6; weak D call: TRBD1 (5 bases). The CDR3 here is CASSQAHTGTNNSPLHF. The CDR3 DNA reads TGTGCCAGCAGCCAAGCCCATACAGGAACTAATAATTCACCCCTCCACTTT.